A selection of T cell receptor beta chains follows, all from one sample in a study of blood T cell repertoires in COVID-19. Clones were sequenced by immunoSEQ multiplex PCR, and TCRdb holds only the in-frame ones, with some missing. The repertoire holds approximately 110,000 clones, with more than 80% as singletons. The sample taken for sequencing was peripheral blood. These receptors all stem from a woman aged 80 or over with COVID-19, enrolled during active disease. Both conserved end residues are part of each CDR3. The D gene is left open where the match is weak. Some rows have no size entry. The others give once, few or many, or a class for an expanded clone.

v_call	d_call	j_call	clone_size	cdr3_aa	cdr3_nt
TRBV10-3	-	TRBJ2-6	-	CAIRGPGVADSGANVLTF	TGTGCCATCAGGGGCCCGGGGGTCGCGGACTCTGGGGCCAACGTCCTGACTTTC
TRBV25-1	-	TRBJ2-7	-	CASSEVGAQYF	TGTGCCAGCAGTGAAGTGGGCGCGCAGTACTTC
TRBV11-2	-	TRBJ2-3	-	CASSPRVGARSDTQYF	TGTGCCAGCAGCCCGCGAGTGGGGGCGAGGTCAGATACGCAGTATTTT
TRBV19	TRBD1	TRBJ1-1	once	CASSGSGQPQAFF	TGTGCCAGTAGTGGCTCGGGACAGCCACAAGCTTTCTTT
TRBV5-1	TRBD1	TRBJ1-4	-	CASGEPGQSGKLFF	TGCGCCAGCGGGGAACCGGGACAGAGCGGAAAACTGTTTTTT
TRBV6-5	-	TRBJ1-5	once	CASSPDLAGNQPQHF	TGTGCCAGCAGTCCCGACCTAGCCGGCAATCAGCCCCAGCATTTT
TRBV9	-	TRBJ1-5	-	CASSARGTQPQHF	TGTGCCAGCAGCGCCCGGGGGACTCAGCCCCAGCATTTT
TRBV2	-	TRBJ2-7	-	CASGRRNSPAEQYF	TGTGCCAGCGGTCGGAGGAACTCCCCAGCCGAGCAGTACTTC
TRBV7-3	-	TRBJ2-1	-	CASSLGGKDEQFF	TGTGCCAGCAGCTTAGGGGGGAAGGATGAGCAGTTCTTC
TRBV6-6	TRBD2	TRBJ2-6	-	CASSPLPRGGSGANVLTF	TGTGCCAGCAGTCCCCTCCCCCGCGGGGGGTCTGGGGCCAACGTCCTGACTTTC
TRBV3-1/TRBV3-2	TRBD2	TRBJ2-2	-	CASSAGGPNTGELFF	TGTGCCAGCAGCGCGGGAGGGCCGAACACCGGGGAGCTGTTTTTT
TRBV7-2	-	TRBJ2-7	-	CASSLDPSRMQYF	TGTGCCAGCAGCTTAGACCCTAGTCGGATGCAGTACTTC
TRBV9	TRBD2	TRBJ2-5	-	CASSVTSGTQETQYF	TGTGCCAGCAGCGTGACTAGCGGGACCCAAGAGACCCAGTACTTC
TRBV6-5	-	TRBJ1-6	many	CATTGHVNSPLHF	TGTGCCACGACCGGACATGTTAATTCACCCCTCCACTTT
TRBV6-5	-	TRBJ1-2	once	CASKGVGNYGYTF	TGTGCCAGCAAGGGGGTTGGTAACTATGGCTACACCTTC
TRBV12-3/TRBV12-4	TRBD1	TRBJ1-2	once	CASNLGQGHGYTF	TGTGCCAGCAACCTGGGACAGGGACATGGCTACACCTTC
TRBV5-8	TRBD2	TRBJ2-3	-	CASSPGLAVTDTQYF	TGTGCCAGCAGCCCGGGACTAGCGGTCACAGATACGCAGTATTTT
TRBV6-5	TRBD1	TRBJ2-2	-	CASSSGTGPGELFF	TGTGCCAGCAGTAGTGGGACAGGGCCCGGGGAGCTGTTTTTT
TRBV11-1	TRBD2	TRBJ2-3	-	CASSSTTSYSTDTQYF	TGTGCCAGCAGCTCAACGACTAGCTACAGCACAGATACGCAGTATTTT
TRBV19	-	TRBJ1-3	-	CASSFRAGNTIYF	TGTGCCAGTAGTTTCAGGGCTGGAAACACCATATATTTT
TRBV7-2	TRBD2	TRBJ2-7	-	CASSAGTSGRRGYEQYF	TGTGCCAGCAGCGCCGGGACTAGCGGGCGTCGAGGCTACGAGCAGTACTTC
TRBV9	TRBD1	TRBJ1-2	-	CASSVGQGANYGYTF	TGTGCCAGCAGCGTAGGACAGGGGGCGAACTATGGCTACACCTTC
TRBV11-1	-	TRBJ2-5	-	CASSFQRQGETQYF	TGTGCCAGCAGCTTCCAAAGGCAGGGCGAGACCCAGTACTTC
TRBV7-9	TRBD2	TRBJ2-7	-	CASSLGSSGPYEQYF	TGTGCCAGCAGCTTAGGGTCTAGCGGCCCCTACGAGCAGTACTTC
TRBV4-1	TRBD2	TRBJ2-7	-	CASSTRGERTSEAYEQYF	TGCGCCAGCAGCACTCGGGGGGAACGGACTAGCGAGGCCTACGAGCAGTACTTC
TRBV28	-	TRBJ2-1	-	CASSLHLDSRNEQFF	TGTGCCAGCAGTTTACATTTGGACAGCAGGAATGAGCAGTTCTTC
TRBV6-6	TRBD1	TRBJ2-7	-	CASRPGQGARSYEQYF	TGTGCCAGCAGGCCGGGACAGGGGGCGAGATCCTACGAGCAGTACTTC
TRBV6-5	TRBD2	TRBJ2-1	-	CASSAAGPSYNEQFF	TGTGCCAGCAGCGCAGCGGGACCCTCCTACAATGAGCAGTTCTTC
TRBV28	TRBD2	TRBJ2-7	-	CASIRTSGSYEQYF	TGTGCCAGCATAAGGACTAGCGGGTCCTACGAGCAGTACTTC
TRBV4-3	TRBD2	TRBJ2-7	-	CASSQAQLAGGPYEQYF	TGCGCCAGCAGCCAAGCCCAACTAGCGGGAGGGCCCTACGAGCAGTACTTC
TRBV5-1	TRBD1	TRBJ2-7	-	CASSPGQGNYEQYF	TGCGCCAGCAGCCCGGGACAGGGAAACTACGAGCAGTACTTC
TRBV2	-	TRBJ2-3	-	CASSEFAGDGNTQYF	TGTGCCAGCAGTGAATTCGCAGGGGACGGGAATACGCAGTATTTT
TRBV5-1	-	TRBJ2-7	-	CASSAGPSYEQYF	TGCGCCAGCAGCGCAGGGCCCTCCTACGAGCAGTACTTC
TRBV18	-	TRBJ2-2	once	CASSPRRSAATGELFF	TGTGCCAGCTCACCTAGACGCTCCGCGGCCACCGGGGAGCTGTTTTTT
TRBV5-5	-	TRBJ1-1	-	CASTNTYGIMNTEAFF	TGTGCCAGCACCAATACTTACGGGATAATGAACACTGAAGCTTTCTTT
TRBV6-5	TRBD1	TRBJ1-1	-	CASSPRQGAEAFF	TGTGCCAGCAGTCCCCGTCAGGGGGCTGAAGCTTTCTTT
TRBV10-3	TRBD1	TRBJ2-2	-	CAIRGQGDTGELFF	TGTGCCATCAGGGGACAGGGGGACACCGGGGAGCTGTTTTTT
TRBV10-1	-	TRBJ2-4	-	CASSESADGRLLKNIQYF	TGCGCCAGCAGTGAGTCCGCGGATGGCAGATTACTCAAAAACATTCAGTACTTC
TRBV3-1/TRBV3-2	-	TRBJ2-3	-	CASSQVRDTQYF	TGTGCCAGCAGCCAAGTTCGAGATACGCAGTATTTT
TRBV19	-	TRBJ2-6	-	CASSPSSVSGANVLTF	TGTGCCAGTAGTCCTTCTTCAGTCTCTGGGGCCAACGTCCTGACTTTC
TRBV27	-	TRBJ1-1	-	CASSLFGRGSTEAFF	TGTGCCAGCAGTTTATTTGGTCGGGGGAGCACTGAAGCTTTCTTT
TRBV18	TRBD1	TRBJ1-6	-	CASSPGQADNSPLHF	TGTGCCAGCTCACCTGGACAGGCGGATAATTCACCCCTCCACTTT
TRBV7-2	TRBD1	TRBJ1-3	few	CASSTQGAGNTIYF	TGTGCCAGCAGCACACAGGGGGCGGGAAACACCATATATTTT
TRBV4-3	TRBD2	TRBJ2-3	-	CASSHLAGGPATQYF	TGCGCCAGCAGCCACCTAGCGGGAGGGCCCGCTACGCAGTATTTT